This note documents a single TCR beta chain sequence. The data were taken from a study of T cell changes during pregnancy in multiple sclerosis. Repertoires were generated with immunoSEQ multiplex PCR, while TCRdb's copy carries only in-frame clones and drops some. The sample has approximately 100,000 clones, 90% to 95% seen once; the top ten hold about 3.9%. This clonotype was sampled from a female donor with multiple sclerosis, enrolled in a pregnancy study. The sample in question was peripheral blood, obtained in the first trimester of pregnancy.

This CDR3 is CASSYSSIPGQQQYF. In DNA form, the CDR3 reads TGTGCCAGCAGTTACTCGTCTATCCCGGGACAGCAGCAGTACTTC. The V gene is TRBV6-5, the J gene TRBJ2-7; 7 bases fit TRBD1. CDR3 length: 15 amino acids. The germline CDR1 and CDR2 sequences are MNHEY and SVGAGI. V dropped 0 bases and J dropped 8; count of bases not matched to a gene: 10.